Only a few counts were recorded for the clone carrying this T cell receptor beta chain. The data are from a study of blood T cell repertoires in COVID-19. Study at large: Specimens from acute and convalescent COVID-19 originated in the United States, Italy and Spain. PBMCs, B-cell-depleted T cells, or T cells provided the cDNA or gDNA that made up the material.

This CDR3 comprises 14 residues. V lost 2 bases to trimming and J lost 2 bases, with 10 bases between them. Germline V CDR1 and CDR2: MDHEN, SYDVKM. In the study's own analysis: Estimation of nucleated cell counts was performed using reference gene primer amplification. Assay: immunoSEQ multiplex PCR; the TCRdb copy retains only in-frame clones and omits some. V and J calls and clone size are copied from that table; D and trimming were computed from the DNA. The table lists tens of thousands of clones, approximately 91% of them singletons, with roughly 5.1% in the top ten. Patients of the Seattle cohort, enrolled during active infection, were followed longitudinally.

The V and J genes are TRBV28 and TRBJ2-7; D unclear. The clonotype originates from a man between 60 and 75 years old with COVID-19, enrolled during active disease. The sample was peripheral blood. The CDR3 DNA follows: TGTGCCAGCAGTTTAGGGCGCGAAACCTACGAGCAGTACTTC. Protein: CASSLGRETYEQYF.